These 32 T cell receptor beta chains share one sample of origin, sequenced in a study of T cells after posttransplantation cyclophosphamide. TCRdb's table, derived via immunoSEQ multiplex PCR, lists solely in-frame clones and lacks some. The top ten hold under 0.2% of the sample, which has about 19,000 clones, 98% seen once. Cells defined as naive were viable CD3+CD4+ or CD3+CD8+ and CCR7+CD45RA+CD45RO-CD95-CD27+CD28+. Input material: naive CD4+ T cells sorted from PBMCs. The source is a man in his forties or fifties in good health, CMV-negative, and a related stem cell transplant donor.

The chain carries TRBV30 and TRBJ1-4, with 10 bases aligning to TRBD1. Germline CDR1 and CDR2: GTSNPN and SVGIG (reference sequence). The V gene end was trimmed by 6 bases and the J gene end by 8 bases; junction bases not matched to a gene: 6. The CDR3 is 13 amino acids. The CDR3 loop is CACRTGGLEKLFF. The CDR3 DNA sequence: TGTGCCTGTAGGACAGGGGGATTGGAAAAACTGTTTTTT.

The J gene is TRBJ2-1, the V gene TRBV18, with TRBD2 matching over 8 bases. Trimming took 2 bases from V and 5 from J; bases not matched to a gene: 5. This CDR3 spans 15 amino acids. Germline-derived CDR1 and CDR2 are KGHSH and LQKENI. The CDR3 DNA sequence: TGTGCCAGCTCACCAACTAGCGGAGGCCACAATGAGCAGTTCTTC. It specifies CASSPTSGGHNEQFF.

The chain employs TRBV4-1 and TRBJ1-4; a weak D match, TRBD1 (5 bases). The CDR3 sequence is 13 residues long. With 4 bases removed from V and 8 bases from J, the gap between germline ends came to 11 bases. The germline V gene has CDR1 MGHRA and CDR2 YSYEKL. CDR3 bases: TGCGCCAGCAGCCTCACTCGGGGGGAAAAACTGTTTTTT. Translated, it gives CASSLTRGEKLFF.

The chain uses TRBV19 and TRBJ1-2; D is unresolved. Trimming stripped 9 bases from V and 2 bases from J, with 13 bases between. Germline assignment: CDR1 LNHDA and CDR2 SQIVND (reference sequence). This CDR3 comprises 13 residues. CDR3 sequence reads: CASREEANYGYTF. CDR3 DNA: TGTGCCAGCCGAGAGGAGGCCAACTATGGCTACACCTTC.

The rearrangement uses TRBV6-6 and TRBJ1-6, with 11 bases that match TRBD1. The CDR3 has 16 amino acids. V shed 2 bases and J 10 bases; nucleotides not matched to a gene: 7. The germline CDR1 and CDR2 sequences are MNHNY and SVGAGI (reference sequence). CDR3 sequence: CASSYGGTGGYSPLHF. Here the CDR3 DNA reads TGTGCCAGCAGTTACGGGGGGACAGGGGGGTACTCACCCCTCCACTTT.

The chain has TRBV5-1 and TRBJ2-5; 8 positions match TRBD2. Germline V gene lookup returns CDR1 SGHRS and CDR2 YFSETQ. V shed 4 bases, J shed 2 bases, and the junction held 4 bases outside the gene matches. The CDR3 covers 14 residues. As DNA, the CDR3 is TGCGCCAGCAGCCCGGGGGGGCAGCAAGAGACCCAGTACTTC. Its protein product is CASSPGGQQETQYF.

This rearrangement joins TRBV6-5 to TRBJ2-1, with 13 bases lining up with TRBD2. From germline, CDR1 is MNHEY and CDR2 SVGAGI. V lost 2 bases to trimming and J lost 5 bases; unmatched junction nucleotides: 3. The CDR3 has 16 amino acids. This CDR3 reads CASSYGLAGENNEQFF. In DNA, the CDR3 is TGTGCCAGCAGTTACGGACTAGCGGGAGAAAACAATGAGCAGTTCTTC.

This clone was seen once. V and J are TRBV9 and TRBJ2-1; 9 nucleotides line up with TRBD2. CDR1 is SGDLS, CDR2 YYNGEE, per germline. The CDR3 length is 15 residues. V was clipped by 3 bases and J by 6 bases; unmatched bases: 7. The CDR3 DNA reads TGTGCCAGCAGCGACGGCGGGAGGGAAGGCAATGAGCAGTTCTTC. This sequence encodes CASSDGGREGNEQFF.

This chain uses TRBV10-3 with TRBJ2-3; the D gene is possibly TRBD2 (6 bases). Trimming removed 7 bases from V and 2 bases from J, with 16 bases in between. This CDR3 spans 15 amino acids. Germline V lookup: CDR1 ENHRY, CDR2 SYGVKD. The CDR3 DNA reads as TGTGCCATCAAAGGACGGGAGCGAGACACAGATACGCAGTATTTT. Its translation is CAIKGRERDTDTQYF.

This rearrangement joins TRBV6-5 to TRBJ1-5, with a weak D call TRBD1 (5 bases). The ends were cut back, 4 bases at V and 7 bases at J, with 17 bases in the middle. The CDR3 loop spans 15 amino acids. Germline V CDR1 and CDR2: MNHEY, SVGAGI. Here the CDR3 reads CASSLTGFLGQPQHF. For the CDR3, the DNA is TGTGCCAGCAGTTTAACAGGTTTTCTTGGCCAGCCCCAGCATTTT.

The J gene is TRBJ1-3, the V gene TRBV7-9, with unresolved D. Germline V gene sequence: CDR1 SEHNR, CDR2 FQNEAQ (reference sequence). The CDR3 sequence is 13 residues long. Trimming left V 5 bases short and J 4 bases short, with 9 bases between. DNA for the CDR3: TGTGCCAGCAGCCCTAGCCCCGGAAACACCATATATTTT. Translating it yields CASSPSPGNTIYF.

The V call is TRBV10-3, the J call TRBJ2-1, with 10 bases that match TRBD1. V lost 7 bases to trimming and J lost 6 bases; unmatched junction nucleotides: 6. Germline assignment: CDR1 ENHRY and CDR2 SYGVKD. The CDR3 is 14 amino acids. DNA of the CDR3: TGTGCCATCAAACCGGGACAGGGGACCAATGAGCAGTTCTTC. It encodes CAIKPGQGTNEQFF.

This chain joins TRBV27 and TRBJ2-7, with a weak D call TRBD1 (6 bases). The CDR3 extends over 13 amino acids. The germline CDR1 and CDR2 sequences are MNHEY and SMNVEV (reference sequence). Trimming took 7 bases from V and 3 from J, leaving 13 bases between them. CDR3 nucleotides: TGTGCCAGCAACGGCCAGGGACACTACGAGCAGTACTTC. This codes for CASNGQGHYEQYF.

J is TRBJ2-7 and V is TRBV10-3; TRBD1 matches 8 bases. Losses at the gene ends were 0 bases for V and 4 bases for J; bases not matched to a gene: 8. From germline, CDR1 is ENHRY and CDR2 SYGVKD. CDR3 length equals 16 residues. The CDR3 protein is CAISESRQGAGYEQYF. The DNA of the CDR3 is TGTGCCATCAGTGAGTCGAGGCAGGGGGCGGGATACGAGCAGTACTTC.

The count of this clone is one. The genes are TRBV18 and TRBJ1-5; 10 bases match TRBD1. Germline CDR1 and CDR2: KGHSH and LQKENI. The trim removed 3 bases at V and 7 bases at J, leaving 3 bases unmatched. This CDR3 comprises 14 residues. This CDR3 reads CASSPGQGRQPQHF. The DNA for the CDR3 is TGTGCCAGCTCACCGGGACAGGGGAGGCAGCCCCAGCATTTT.

This rearrangement joins TRBV7-9 to TRBJ1-2; D is perhaps TRBD1 (5 bases). Per the germline V gene, CDR1 is SEHNR and CDR2 is FQNEAQ (reference sequence). This CDR3 has 13 amino acids. The ends were cut back, 1 base at V and 5 bases at J, with 8 bases in the middle. The CDR3 DNA is TGTGCCAGCAGCTTAGGGGGGGATTATGGCTACACCTTC. Its translation is CASSLGGDYGYTF.

The chain combines TRBV7-3 with TRBJ2-2; the match to TRBD2 covers 10 bases. Germline CDR1 and CDR2: SGHTA and FQGTGA. The CDR3 is made up of 17 amino acids. V lost 3 bases, J lost 5 bases, and 9 bases stayed unmatched. CDR3 sequence reads: CASSFLAGVGGTGELFF. In DNA form, the CDR3 reads TGTGCCAGCAGCTTTCTAGCGGGAGTAGGTGGAACCGGGGAGCTGTTTTTT.

The chain employs TRBV30 and TRBJ2-1; D is possibly TRBD2 (5 bases). Germline lookup yields CDR1 GTSNPN and CDR2 SVGIG (reference sequence). The CDR3 loop spans 12 amino acids. V was cut by 0 bases and J by 9 bases, with 9 bases left in between. DNA for the CDR3: TGTGCCTGGAGTGTATGGGCGGGTGAGCAGTTCTTC. Protein: CAWSVWAGEQFF.

In its sample, this clone was seen once. V and J are TRBV5-1 and TRBJ1-1, with a possible D match to TRBD1 (6 bases). With 4 bases removed from V and 6 bases from J, the gap between germline ends came to 19 bases. Germline V gene lookup returns CDR1 SGHRS and CDR2 YFSETQ. The CDR3 spans 15 residues. The DNA of the CDR3 is TGCGCCAGCAGCGTCGACAGGAGGAATAGCGCTGAAGCTTTCTTT. Encoded protein: CASSVDRRNSAEAFF.

The gene calls are TRBV6-1 and TRBJ2-7; 7 positions agree with TRBD1. CDR3 length equals 15 residues. J was trimmed by 5 bases and V by 6 bases; bases with no gene match: 13. The germline gives CDR1 MNHNS, CDR2 SASEGT. The CDR3 nucleotides read TGTGCCAGCAGGATTGAGACAGGGCGGCTCGACGAGCAGTACTTC. This translates into CASRIETGRLDEQYF.

This chain joins TRBV14 and TRBJ2-3; D ambiguous. The germline CDR1 and CDR2 sequences are SGHDN and FVKESK. The CDR3 runs 14 residues. Trimming pared 4 bases from V and 2 bases from J, leaving 10 bases between. CDR3 in DNA: TGTGCCAGCAGCCGTAGCCCTCCCACAGATACGCAGTATTTT. Translating gives CASSRSPPTDTQYF.

The V gene is TRBV2, the J gene TRBJ1-4; 9 nucleotides align to TRBD1. This CDR3 is built from 14 residues. Germline V gene data show CDR1 as SNHLY and CDR2 as FYNNEI. V shed 4 bases and J 10 bases; nucleotides not matched to a gene: 7. This CDR3 is CASSGGDRVGKLFF. The DNA of the CDR3 is TGTGCCAGCAGTGGAGGGGACAGGGTAGGAAAACTGTTTTTT. Combining the CDR3 with reference TRBV2 and TRBJ1-4 gives the whole variable domain EPEVTQTPSHQVTQMGQEVILRCVPISNHLYFYWYRQILGQKVEFLVSFYNNEISEKSEIFDDQFSVERPDGSNFTLKIRSTKLEDSAMYFCASSGGDRVGKLFFGSGTQLSVL.

The genes are TRBV10-3 and TRBJ1-6; 9 nucleotides agree with TRBD1. The CDR3 sequence is 15 residues long. Looked up from germline, CDR1 is ENHRY and CDR2 is SYGVKD. V gave up 8 bases and J gave up 6 bases; unmatched junction bases: 8. The CDR3 here is CAISRTGDSNSPLHF. In DNA form, the CDR3 reads TGTGCCATCTCTAGGACAGGGGACAGTAATTCACCCCTCCACTTT.

The J gene is TRBJ2-3, the V gene TRBV29-1; 7 nucleotides line up with TRBD2. Losses at the gene ends were 1 base for V and 2 bases for J; bases not matched to a gene: 6. Germline values: CDR1 SQVTM, CDR2 ANQGSEA. The CDR3 runs to 15 residues. In DNA, the CDR3 is TGCAGCGTTGAAGCAAGTGGGAGGGCCACAGATACGCAGTATTTT. It yields the protein CSVEASGRATDTQYF.

V is TRBV15 and J is TRBJ2-1, with 14 bases that match TRBD2. This CDR3 spans 18 amino acids. Trimming at V came to 8 bases and at J to 9 bases, leaving 18 bases not matched to a gene. Germline V lookup: CDR1 LNHNV, CDR2 YYDKDF (reference sequence). The CDR3 bases are TGTGCCACCTCGAGAGGGACTAGCGGGAGAAACTTCTACGTTGAGCAGTTCTTC. Its translation: CATSRGTSGRNFYVEQFF.

The V gene is TRBV5-4, the J gene TRBJ2-7; weak D call: TRBD1 (6 bases). CDR1 SGHNT and CDR2 YYREEE come from the germline V gene (reference sequence). The germline V and J ends were trimmed by 2 bases and 5 bases, with 17 bases remaining between them. The CDR3 is 15 amino acids. DNA for the CDR3: TGTGCCAGCAGCTTAACCGGGACACTCGTCCACGAGCAGTACTTC. Translating it yields CASSLTGTLVHEQYF.

J is TRBJ1-1 and V is TRBV6-6, with D unresolved. Trimming stripped 6 bases from V and 4 bases from J, with 15 bases between. Germline CDR1 is MNHNY and CDR2 is SVGAGI (reference sequence). This CDR3 comprises 14 residues. The CDR3 region has the DNA TGTGCCAGCAGCCCACTAGAATTGAGCACTGAAGCTTTCTTT. Encoded protein: CASSPLELSTEAFF.

The genes are TRBV18 and TRBJ2-3, with D tentatively TRBD1 (5 bases). The germline V gene encodes CDR1 KGHSH and CDR2 LQKENI. V dropped 2 bases and J dropped 0 bases, with 6 bases sitting between them. The CDR3 has 14 amino acids. For the CDR3, the DNA is TGTGCCAGCTCACCAGACAGAAGCACAGATACGCAGTATTTT. Its protein product is CASSPDRSTDTQYF. The whole variable domain, remainder taken from reference TRBV18 and TRBJ2-3, is NAGVMQNPRHLVRRRGQEARLRCSPMKGHSHVYWYRQLPEEGLKFMVYLQKENIIDESGMPKERFSAEFPKEGPSILRIQQVVRGDSAAYFCASSPDRSTDTQYFGPGTRLTVL.

The chain uses TRBV9 and TRBJ2-5, with 12 bases fitting TRBD2. Germline V gives CDR1 SGDLS, CDR2 YYNGEE. V gave up 2 bases and J gave up 1 base; unmatched junction bases: 12. The CDR3 is made up of 19 amino acids. CDR3 DNA sequence: TGTGCCAGCAGCGTGGCTAGCGGGAGGGGACAGCCTTTCCAAGAGACCCAGTACTTC. Its translation is CASSVASGRGQPFQETQYF.

The genes are TRBV15 and TRBJ1-1; D may be TRBD1 (5 bases). Deletions cut 2 bases from V and 3 bases from J, with 13 bases between. Germline values: CDR1 LNHNV, CDR2 YYDKDF (reference sequence). The CDR3 totals 15 residues. CDR3 bases: TGTGCCACCAGCAGATCTCGAACAGGATACACTGAAGCTTTCTTT. Its protein is CATSRSRTGYTEAFF.

The J gene is TRBJ2-1, the V gene TRBV7-3, with a weak D call TRBD2 (6 bases). Trimming removed 4 bases from V and 6 bases from J, with 13 bases in between. Germline CDR1 is SGHTA and CDR2 is FQGTGA. The CDR3 covers 14 residues. CDR3 region: CASSSLTSPNEQFF. The CDR3 DNA reads as TGTGCCAGCAGCTCCTTGACTAGTCCCAATGAGCAGTTCTTC.

The J gene is TRBJ2-1, the V gene TRBV4-1, with 12 bases matching TRBD1. The V gene's germline CDR1 is MGHRA and CDR2 YSYEKL. After removal of 2 bases from V and 7 bases from J, the junction contained 3 bases not matched to a gene. CDR3 size: 15 residues. The CDR3 DNA reads as TGCGCCAGCAGCCAAAGGGACAGGGGGCAAAATGAGCAGTTCTTC. It codes for CASSQRDRGQNEQFF.